This TCR beta chain was recorded in a study of shared clonotypes between healthy human individuals. For this clone: What it binds is unknown.

Donors were Caucasian adults residing in Nashville, Tennessee, USA. Clones were read by immunoSEQ multiplex PCR, and TCRdb kept only the in-frame ones, dropping some. Of some 360,000 clones listed, more than 60% are singletons. Study-wide points: Naive CD4 clonotypes were shared across a few donors at roughly 5.3%.

Input material: memory CD4+ T cells sorted from blood. The subset denotes: CD45RA-negative fraction. This clonotype originated in a man aged 30 to 45 in good health.

CDR3 amino acids: CASSLGLAESEQYF. The CDR3 region has the DNA TGTGCCAGCAGCTTGGGGCTAGCGGAGAGCGAGCAGTACTTC. The rearrangement uses TRBV7-8 and TRBJ2-7; 7 bases line up with TRBD2. The CDR3 runs to 14 residues. CDR1 is SGHVS and CDR2 is FQNEAQ in the germline V gene. After removal of 3 bases from V and 6 bases from J, the junction contained 8 bases not matched to a gene.